This T cell receptor beta chain was observed in a study of T-cell memory formation after mild COVID-19. One entry per CDR3 protein results from TCRdb running MiXCR on the 5' RACE reads. The table has approximately 560,000 distinct CDR3 sequences, 17% seen once. The sequenced sample consisted of PBMCs or a T cell subset sorted from them (not recorded which). This sequence originates from an adult woman who had mild COVID-19 (a few samples of this study predate the infection). Cell type and time point are not known.

CDR3 amino acids: CASSEAERRSTDTQYF. CDR3 sequence (DNA): TGTGCCAGCAGTGAAGCGGAGAGGAGGAGCACAGATACGCAGTATTTT. V is TRBV2 and J is TRBJ2-3; possibly TRBD2 for D (5 bases). Germline values: CDR1 SNHLY, CDR2 FYNNEI. CDR3 length: 16 residues. Trimming removed 0 bases from V and 0 bases from J, with 10 bases in between.